A single sample gave rise to the 3 T cell receptor beta chains below, sequenced in a study of cytomegalovirus exposure and HLA in healthy donors (dated by TCRdb to the late 2010s). Libraries were built with the immunoSEQ multiplex PCR assay. The multiplex PCR relied on a mix of 60 forward primers for TCR Vbeta segments and 13 reverse primers for TCR Jbeta segments. Entries here come from immuneACCESS through TCRdb and include only in-frame sequences with V and J called. Some clones fail to appear in such tables; in the studies checked, an unresolved V gene covers under half of the shortfall, and the cause of the remainder is unknown. Within this sample are around 140,000 clones, with around three fifths of them counted one time only. Roughly 2.5% of the sample goes to the ten largest clones. Source material: PBMCs. The receptors originated from a middle-aged woman in good health and CMV-seronegative.

V usage is TRBV6-6 and J usage is TRBJ1-1; D may be TRBD1 (5 bases). Germline assignment: CDR1 MNHNY and CDR2 SVGAGI (reference sequence). V shed 5 bases and J shed 2 bases, with 9 bases lying between them. This CDR3 spans 13 amino acids. CDR3 sequence reads: CASSLTVNTEAFF. In DNA form, the CDR3 reads TGTGCCAGCAGTCTGACAGTAAACACTGAAGCTTTCTTT.

The genes are TRBV25-1 and TRBJ1-1; no reliable D call. Trimming pared 2 bases from V and 1 base from J, leaving 5 bases between. The germline V gene has CDR1 MGHDK and CDR2 SYGVNS. The CDR3 is 13 residues long. In nucleotides, the CDR3 is TGTGCCAGCAGTGAACACAGGAACACTGAAGCTTTCTTT. Residues: CASSEHRNTEAFF.

This clone has more than one count but fewer than ten. J is TRBJ2-3 and V is TRBV5-1, with 12 nucleotides matching TRBD2. Unmatched junction bases numbered 5, after V lost 4 bases and J lost 2 bases. Germline-derived CDR1 and CDR2 are SGHRS and YFSETQ. CDR3 length: 16 residues. CDR3 sequence: CASSESSGGVTDTQYF. In DNA, the CDR3 is TGCGCCAGCAGCGAATCTAGCGGGGGGGTCACAGATACGCAGTATTTT.